Following are 13 T cell receptor beta chains from one sample sequenced in a study of blood T cell repertoires in COVID-19. Method: immunoSEQ multiplex PCR; TCRdb's copy keeps in-frame clones and lacks some. This table holds 310,000 or so clones, approximately 84% found once. Sequenced sample: PBMCs or T cells enriched from blood (not recorded which). The receptors stem from a woman under 30 who had recovered from COVID-19.

V gene TRBV6-1 combines with J gene TRBJ1-3, with D possibly being TRBD1 (6 bases). Germline V lookup: CDR1 MNHNS, CDR2 SASEGT. The CDR3 consists of 15 residues. Trimming stripped 4 bases from V and 4 bases from J, with 14 bases between. DNA of the CDR3: TGTGCCAGCAGTGGCCAGGGGCCCGTCGGAAACACCATATATTTT. Protein sequence: CASSGQGPVGNTIYF.

The genes are TRBV15 and TRBJ1-3, with unresolved D. Germline loops: CDR1 LNHNV, CDR2 YYDKDF (reference sequence). This CDR3 spans 13 amino acids. V lost 0 bases and J lost 4, with 4 bases in between. This CDR3 reads CATSRETGNTIYF. The CDR3 DNA follows: TGTGCCACCAGCAGAGAGACAGGAAACACCATATATTTT.

The chain employs TRBV4-1 and TRBJ2-1, with TRBD2 identical over 7 bases. This CDR3 is built from 15 residues. Looked up from germline, CDR1 is MGHRA and CDR2 is YSYEKL. With 3 bases clipped from V and 2 bases from J, the junction kept 4 bases outside the gene matches. The CDR3: CASSQGGSAYNEQFF. The CDR3 region has the DNA TGCGCCAGCAGCCAGGGCGGGAGTGCCTACAATGAGCAGTTCTTC.

The chain combines TRBV28 with TRBJ1-4; TRBD1 aligns across 10 bases. The CDR3 sequence is 17 residues long. Germline CDR1 MDHEN, CDR2 SYDVKM. V lost 4 bases and J lost 6; bases outside the gene matches: 11. The CDR3 sequence: CASSSTTGTGVDEKLFF. The CDR3 DNA reads as TGTGCCAGCAGTTCCACGACCGGGACAGGGGTGGATGAAAAACTGTTTTTT. The whole variable domain, filled in from reference TRBV28 and TRBJ1-4, reads DVKVTQSSRYLVKRTGEKVFLECVQDMDHENMFWYRQDPGLGLRLIYFSYDVKMKEKGDIPEGYSVSREKKERFSLILESASTNQTSMYLCASSSTTGTGVDEKLFFGSGTQLSVL.

This chain links TRBV4-2 with TRBJ2-1; a possible D gene is TRBD1 (6 bases). Germline-derived CDR1 and CDR2 are LGHNA and YNFKEQ. Trimming shortened V by 4 bases and J by 4 bases, and 14 bases separated the two germline ends. CDR3 length equals 15 residues. CDR3 protein: CASSLQGSSYNEQFF. The DNA of the CDR3 is TGTGCCAGCAGCCTCCAGGGGAGTTCTTACAATGAGCAGTTCTTC.

The chain links TRBV7-2 to TRBJ1-1; TRBD1 matches at 8 bases. Unmatched junction bases numbered 9, after V lost 2 bases and J lost 10 bases. This CDR3 is 14 amino acids long. The V gene's germline CDR1 is SGHTA and CDR2 FQGNSA. This chain's CDR3 is CASSLKTGVGSAFF. In DNA, the CDR3 is TGTGCCAGCAGCTTAAAGACAGGGGTGGGGTCAGCTTTCTTT. Looking up the rest from reference TRBV7-2 and TRBJ1-1 gives the full variable domain: GAGVSQSPSNKVTEKGKDVELRCDPISGHTALYWYRQSLGQGLEFLIYFQGNSAPDKSGLPSDRFSAERTGGSVSTLTIQRTQQEDSAVYLCASSLKTGVGSAFFGQGTRLTVV.

The V call is TRBV7-8, the J call TRBJ2-3; D perhaps matches TRBD2 (5 bases). Trimming took off 3 bases at V and 1 base at J, with 14 bases between the two ends. The CDR3 is made up of 16 amino acids. From germline, CDR1 is SGHVS and CDR2 FQNEAQ. CDR3: CASSFASVGGTDTQYF. The DNA for the CDR3 is TGTGCCAGCAGCTTCGCTTCGGTGGGAGGCACAGATACGCAGTATTTT.

The chain carries TRBV5-1 and TRBJ2-1; 11 nucleotides match TRBD2. The length of the CDR3 is 15 residues. V was pared by 1 base and J by 10 bases, with 7 bases of the junction left unmatched. Germline values: CDR1 SGHRS, CDR2 YFSETQ. The CDR3 protein is CASSLRSGGAGEQFF. CDR3 DNA sequence: TGCGCCAGCAGCTTGCGTAGCGGGGGGGCCGGGGAGCAGTTCTTC.

This clone was found once. The chain uses TRBV28 and TRBJ2-3; 10 bases line up with TRBD2. The V gene's germline CDR1 is MDHEN and CDR2 SYDVKM. The CDR3 length is 17 residues. CDR3 nucleotides: TGTGCAGCTAGCGGGAGAAGTCATATTCTTAGCACAGATACGCAGTATTTT. This sequence encodes CAASGRSHILSTDTQYF.

This clone came up a few times. The chain recombines TRBV5-6 with TRBJ2-7; 9 bases match TRBD1. The trim removed 5 bases at V and 5 bases at J, leaving 11 bases unmatched. Germline CDR1 SGHDT, CDR2 YYEEEE. This CDR3 contains 15 residues. CDR3 amino acids: CASRVLGQGGHEQYF. The CDR3 nucleotides read TGTGCCAGCAGGGTACTGGGACAGGGAGGCCACGAGCAGTACTTC.

The CDR3 DNA sequence: TGTGCCAGCAGCTTGACACCGTATAGCAATCAGCCCCAGCATTTT. Encoded protein: CASSLTPYSNQPQHF. V gene TRBV5-5 combines with J gene TRBJ1-5; D unclear. V was cut by 1 base and J by 0 bases, with 8 bases left in between. The CDR3 loop spans 15 amino acids. Germline-derived CDR1 and CDR2 are SGHKS and YYEKEE (reference sequence). The full variable domain, its missing parts supplied by reference TRBV5-5 and TRBJ1-5, is DAGVTQSPTHLIKTRGQQVTLRCSPISGHKSVSWYQQVLGQGPQFIFQYYEKEERGRGNFPDRFSARQFPNYSSELNVNALLLGDSALYLCASSLTPYSNQPQHFGDGTRLSIL.

J is TRBJ1-4 and V is TRBV15; TRBD1 might be the D (6 bases). The CDR3 length is 15 residues. V was clipped by 5 bases and J by 8 bases, with 18 bases between them. CDR1 is LNHNV, CDR2 YYDKDF, per germline (reference sequence). The CDR3 sequence is CATSPRTGGQEKLFF. As DNA, the CDR3 is TGTGCCACCAGCCCCCGGACGGGGGGGCAAGAAAAACTGTTTTTT. The full variable domain, its missing parts supplied by reference TRBV15 and TRBJ1-4, is DAMVIQNPRYQVTQFGKPVTLSCSQTLNHNVMYWYQQKSSQAPKLLFHYYDKDFNNEADTPDNFQSRRPNTSFCFLDIRSPGLGDTAMYLCATSPRTGGQEKLFFGSGTQLSVL.

CDR3 sequence: CASSGWEGTEAFF. CDR3 in DNA: TGCGCCAGCAGTGGTTGGGAGGGCACTGAAGCTTTCTTT. The chain couples TRBV10-2 to TRBJ1-1, with D unresolved. V gave up 4 bases and J gave up 4 bases, with 10 bases separating them. This CDR3 is built from 13 residues. Germline lookup yields CDR1 WSHSY and CDR2 SAAADI.